Presented here are 19 T cell receptor beta chains from one specimen sequenced in a study of T cells in narcolepsy (dated by TCRdb to 2016 to 2019). To prepare the library, the immunoSEQ multiplex PCR assay was applied. Held by TCRdb, this immuneACCESS table contains in-frame sequences only and omits some clones. Under half of the omission traces to an unresolved V gene where checked; the cause of the rest is unknown. In all, the sample holds fewer than 35,000 clones, and roughly 87% of those were seen once. Less than 3% of the sample is held by the ten biggest clonotypes. The sequenced sample was CD45RA- memory CD4+ T cells from PBMCs. Reading the label with the study, this specimen's cell subset or site is: memory T cells sorted ex vivo from peripheral blood. These receptors originate from a human donor with narcolepsy.

This clone appeared a single time. This rearrangement joins TRBV2 to TRBJ1-5, with D unclear. The CDR3 extends over 12 amino acids. Germline V CDR1 and CDR2: SNHLY, FYNNEI. V dropped 3 bases and J dropped 2 bases, with 2 bases sitting between them. CDR3 DNA sequence: TGTGCCAGCAGTGACGGCAATCAGCCCCAGCATTTT. Translating it yields CASSDGNQPQHF.

This sequence joins TRBV7-8 and TRBJ2-3; 11 bases agree with TRBD2. There are 18 residues in the CDR3. CDR1 and CDR2 from the germline V gene are SGHVS and FQNEAQ. Trimming cost V 2 bases and J 7 bases; bases outside gene matches: 14. CDR3 DNA sequence: TGTGCCAGCAGCTTACGGCCCACTGCAGGGACTAGCGGATATACGCAGTATTTT. This codes for CASSLRPTAGTSGYTQYF.

The chain has TRBV7-2 and TRBJ2-7; TRBD2 agrees at 7 bases. The CDR3 is 15 amino acids. The ends lost 8 bases at V and 4 bases at J; junction bases unmatched: 14. From germline, CDR1 is SGHTA and CDR2 FQGNSA. The CDR3 DNA reads TGTGCCAGCGCCTCCAGGAGACTAGCAGCATACGAGCAGTACTTC. It yields the protein CASASRRLAAYEQYF.

This sequence joins TRBV2 and TRBJ1-5; D is possibly TRBD1 (5 bases). The CDR3 runs 14 residues. Trimming left V 5 bases short and J 6 bases short, with 14 bases between. The germline gives CDR1 SNHLY, CDR2 FYNNEI. The CDR3 DNA is TGTGCCAGCAGTAAGACAGATACGCTTCAGCCCCAGCATTTT. As protein: CASSKTDTLQPQHF.

The V gene is TRBV5-1, the J gene TRBJ2-2, with 10 bases lining up with TRBD1. Trimming removed 2 bases from V and 3 bases from J; junction bases left unmatched: 13. Germline V CDR1 and CDR2: SGHRS, YFSETQ. The length of the CDR3 is 19 residues. The DNA of the CDR3 is TGCGCCAGCAGCTTTATCGGGGACAGGGGACTGTATGACACCGGGGAGCTGTTTTTT. Amino acids: CASSFIGDRGLYDTGELFF.

The genes are TRBV6-6 and TRBJ2-3; D unresolved. The CDR3 spans 12 residues. V was trimmed by 8 bases and J by 0 bases, leaving 6 bases between them. In germline, CDR1 is MNHNY, CDR2 SVGAGI (reference sequence). This CDR3 reads CASVDSTDTQYF. CDR3 sequence (DNA): TGTGCCAGCGTGGACAGCACAGATACGCAGTATTTT.

V gene TRBV5-6 combines with J gene TRBJ2-2; TRBD1 agrees at 8 bases. J gave up 7 bases and V 4 bases, and 12 bases lay outside the gene matches. CDR3 length equals 16 residues. The V gene's germline CDR1 is SGHDT and CDR2 YYEEEE. The CDR3 DNA reads TGTGCCAGCAGCCCCCGAGGACAGGGTGTTCACGGGGAGCTGTTTTTT. It specifies CASSPRGQGVHGELFF.

The rearrangement links TRBV5-1 to TRBJ2-3; 10 bases align to TRBD2. Germline values: CDR1 SGHRS, CDR2 YFSETQ. After removal of 0 bases from V and 6 bases from J, the junction contained 7 bases not matched to a gene. This CDR3 contains 16 residues. The CDR3 region is CASSLGLAGVVDTQYF. The CDR3 coding sequence is TGCGCCAGCAGCTTGGGGCTAGCGGGGGTGGTGGATACGCAGTATTTT.

V usage is TRBV18 and J usage is TRBJ1-6, with unresolved D. CDR1 is KGHSH and CDR2 is LQKENI in the germline V gene. This CDR3 has 15 residues. V lost 6 bases and J lost 7, with 16 bases in between. The CDR3 reads CASSVRTAENSPLHF. CDR3 nucleotides: TGTGCCAGCTCGGTAAGGACGGCCGAAAATTCACCCCTCCACTTT.

This clone has only a few counts. This chain connects TRBV7-9 to TRBJ1-6; perhaps TRBD1 as D (6 bases). The CDR3 totals 13 residues. Germline V gene data show CDR1 as SEHNR and CDR2 as FQNEAQ (reference sequence). Trimming removed 9 bases at V and 9 bases at J, with 15 bases between. CDR3 protein: CASTPGAGSPLHF. The CDR3 DNA sequence: TGTGCCAGTACTCCAGGGGCAGGTTCACCCCTCCACTTT. The full variable domain, in which reference TRBV7-9 and TRBJ1-6 provide the parts outside the CDR3, is DTGVSQNPRHKITKRGQNVTFRCDPISEHNRLYWYRQTLGQGPEFLTYFQNEAQLEKSRLLSDRFSAERPKGSFSTLEIQRTEQGDSAMYLCASTPGAGSPLHFGNGTRLTVT.

V usage is TRBV15 and J usage is TRBJ2-2; weak D call: TRBD2 (6 bases). The V end lost 0 bases, the J end lost 2 bases, and 22 bases lay between the germline ends. From germline, CDR1 is LNHNV and CDR2 YYDKDF (reference sequence). The CDR3 is 20 residues long. The DNA of the CDR3 is TGTGCCACCAGCAGAGACCTTACGTACCCCCGGGAGATTAACACCGGGGAGCTGTTTTTT. The encoded protein is CATSRDLTYPREINTGELFF.

The V and J genes are TRBV7-9 and TRBJ1-4; D uncertain. Trimming removed 5 bases at V and 11 bases at J, with 12 bases between. CDR3 length equals 12 residues. The V gene's germline CDR1 is SEHNR and CDR2 FQNEAQ (reference sequence). Here the CDR3 reads CASSDHKEKLFF. The DNA for the CDR3 is TGTGCCAGCAGCGACCACAAGGAGAAACTGTTTTTT.

V is TRBV5-6 and J is TRBJ2-1; D unresolved. The V end lost 4 bases, the J end lost 6 bases, and 11 bases lay between the germline ends. The length of the CDR3 is 13 residues. From germline, CDR1 is SGHDT and CDR2 YYEEEE. CDR3 coding DNA: TGTGCCAGCAGCGTGTACTTCTCCAATGAGCAGTTCTTC. Protein product: CASSVYFSNEQFF.

The V and J genes are TRBV5-6 and TRBJ2-5; the D gene could be TRBD1 or TRBD2 (5 bases each). CDR3 length: 16 residues. The V and J ends lost 5 bases and 5 bases respectively, with 22 bases between them. Germline CDR1 is SGHDT and CDR2 is YYEEEE. Here the CDR3 reads CASRAGTEFLGETQYF. CDR3 DNA sequence: TGTGCCAGCAGGGCCGGGACCGAATTCCTTGGGGAGACCCAGTACTTC. Looking up the rest from reference TRBV5-6 and TRBJ2-5 gives the full variable domain: DAGVTQSPTHLIKTRGQQVTLRCSPKSGHDTVSWYQQALGQGPQFIFQYYEEEERQRGNFPDRFSGHQFPNYSSELNVNALLLGDSALYLCASRAGTEFLGETQYFGPGTRLLVL.

The chain is built from TRBV7-3 and TRBJ2-2; D tentatively reads TRBD1 or TRBD2 (5 bases each). Trimming removed 5 bases at V and 5 bases at J, with 18 bases between. CDR1 and CDR2 from the germline V gene are SGHTA and FQGTGA. This CDR3 contains 16 residues. DNA of the CDR3: TGTGCCAGCAGCCCCCGTGGGGGTATGAGTACCGGGGAGCTGTTTTTT. Amino acids: CASSPRGGMSTGELFF.

Written as DNA, the CDR3 is TGTGCCAGCAGCAGGACGGTGATGAACACTGAAGCTTTCTTT. This codes for CASSRTVMNTEAFF. This chain joins TRBV5-6 and TRBJ1-1; D gene ambiguous. V was trimmed by 4 bases and J by 0 bases, leaving 10 bases between them. Germline V gene sequence: CDR1 SGHDT, CDR2 YYEEEE. The CDR3 extends over 14 amino acids.

V gene TRBV7-6 combines with J gene TRBJ1-5, with TRBD1 identical over 9 bases. This CDR3 spans 13 amino acids. Germline V gives CDR1 SGHVS, CDR2 FNYEAQ. With 5 bases clipped from V and 7 bases from J, the junction kept 3 bases outside the gene matches. Here the CDR3 DNA reads TGTGCCAGCAGCCCGGGACAGGGACAGCCCCAGCATTTT. It translates to CASSPGQGQPQHF.

The gene calls are TRBV5-1 and TRBJ2-5; 7 bases are a match to TRBD2. The end of the DNA is better explained by TRBJ2-7, so the J call may be wrong. CDR1 is SGHRS, CDR2 YFSETQ, per germline. This CDR3 region has 13 residues. CDR3 sequence: CASSLSGVYEQYF. CDR3 in DNA: TGCGCCAGCAGCTTAAGCGGGGTCTACGAGCAGTACTTC.

This clone turned up a few times. This chain uses TRBV27 with TRBJ1-1, with D possibly being TRBD1 (6 bases). CDR3 size: 12 residues. Trimming removed 6 bases at V and 8 bases at J, with 13 bases between. The germline gives CDR1 MNHEY, CDR2 SMNVEV (reference sequence). The CDR3 sequence: CASSHLGAEAFF. The CDR3 nucleotides are TGTGCCAGCAGCCACCTGGGGGCGGAAGCTTTCTTT.